The rows below give T cell receptor beta chains drawn from one sample of a study of PD-L1 blockade in urothelial cancer. Assay: immunoSEQ multiplex PCR; the TCRdb copy retains only in-frame clones and omits some. The sample records roughly 84,000 clones, 82% being singletons. Source: PBMCs, taken around atezolizumab (anti-PD-L1) treatment. Every receptor here comes from a man aged 65-85 years with urothelial cancer. Each CDR3 is given with its conserved first and last residue. The size field is filled for only some rows; it gives once, few, many or a size class.

clone_size	j_call	v_call	cdr3_length	cdr3_aa
.	TRBJ1-2	TRBV7-9	13	CASRSDRDPGYTF
.	TRBJ1-1	TRBV29-1	12	CSVGDIGTEAFF
.	TRBJ2-2	TRBV27	13	CASTLADGGELFF
few	TRBJ1-6	TRBV6-5	15	CASSYTQGSNSPLHF
.	TRBJ2-7	TRBV7-9	15	CASSLPGTGGSEQYF
.	TRBJ2-1	TRBV9	14	CASSPAGQGGEQFF
few	TRBJ1-2	TRBV2	13	CASRRNTFEGYTF
.	TRBJ1-1	TRBV7-2	14	CASSLERGGTEAFF
.	TRBJ1-1	TRBV2	15	CASTPGRHRRTEAFF
.	TRBJ1-3	TRBV7-2	15	CASSYGDSGGNTIYF
few	TRBJ1-1	TRBV2	13	CARNGQMNTEAFF
once	TRBJ2-7	TRBV4-2	15	CASSGLGSGAYEQYF
.	TRBJ2-2	TRBV6-6	13	CASSRGNTGELFF